Following are 21 T cell receptor beta chains from one sample sequenced in a study of blood T cell repertoires in COVID-19 (dated by TCRdb to about 2020). Library prep was done by the immunoSEQ multiplex PCR assay. This immuneACCESS table, as held by TCRdb, lists in-frame sequences with V and J called but not all clones. Of the missing ones, under half trace to an unresolved V gene in checked studies; the others have no known cause. The sample contains a few hundred thousand clones, 80% to 90% of them found a single time. The ten most abundant clones make up 2.5% to 3.5% of the sample. The sequencing input was peripheral blood. Receptor source: a young woman with COVID-19, enrolled during active disease.

This clone has just one count. The chain combines TRBV14 with TRBJ2-3, with a weak D call TRBD2 (6 bases). CDR1 is SGHDN and CDR2 is FVKESK in the germline V gene. Between the trimmed V and J ends, which lost 0 bases and 5 bases, there was a span of 15 bases. The CDR3 length is 16 residues. CDR3 DNA: TGTGCCAGCAGCCAAGATGGGAGCGAGGGAGGAGATACGCAGTATTTT. Protein product: CASSQDGSEGGDTQYF.

The chain links TRBV6-5 to TRBJ2-7; 11 bases align to TRBD2. CDR1 and CDR2 from the germline V gene are MNHEY and SVGAGI. CDR3 length: 15 residues. The ends lost 6 bases at V and 5 bases at J; junction bases unmatched: 9. The CDR3 region is CASSNGRLAGNEQYF. Written as DNA, the CDR3 is TGTGCCAGCAGCAACGGCCGACTAGCGGGGAACGAGCAGTACTTC.

The rearrangement uses TRBV28 and TRBJ1-4, with 7 bases identical to TRBD1. This CDR3 spans 14 amino acids. V shed 5 bases and J 7 bases; nucleotides not matched to a gene: 7. Germline V gene lookup returns CDR1 MDHEN and CDR2 SYDVKM. CDR3 sequence (DNA): TGTGCCAGCAGTCCCCCGACAGGGAGTGAAAAACTGTTTTTT. Translated: CASSPPTGSEKLFF.

The chain combines TRBV4-3 with TRBJ1-1; D remains ambiguous. The germline gives CDR1 LGHNA, CDR2 YSLEER. CDR3 size: 16 residues. Between the trimmed V and J ends, which lost 0 bases and 6 bases, there was a span of 17 bases. As DNA, the CDR3 is TGCGCCAGCAGCCAAGAGGAGGTGGGGTATGGGGCTGAAGCTTTCTTT. Translation: CASSQEEVGYGAEAFF.

The gene calls are TRBV7-6 and TRBJ1-3; TRBD1 agrees at 11 bases. Germline V gene data show CDR1 as SGHVS and CDR2 as FNYEAQ. V was clipped by 6 bases and J by 3 bases; unmatched bases: 4. This CDR3 comprises 15 residues. CDR3 sequence: CASSGQGAFGNTIYF. CDR3 DNA: TGTGCCAGCAGTGGACAGGGGGCTTTTGGAAACACCATATATTTT.

The V call is TRBV24-1, the J call TRBJ2-5, with D unclear. CDR1 and CDR2 from the germline V gene are KGHDR and SFDVKD. The CDR3 has 13 amino acids. The germline V and J ends were trimmed by 5 bases and 3 bases, with 9 bases remaining between them. This chain's CDR3 is CATSGRSEETQYF. The CDR3 bases are TGTGCCACCAGTGGAAGGAGCGAAGAGACCCAGTACTTC.

Only a few counts were recorded for this clone. The chain uses TRBV6-9 and TRBJ2-1; 7 bases are a match to TRBD2. CDR1 is MNHGY and CDR2 is SVAAGI in the germline V gene. The junction had 19 bases not matched to a gene; V was cut back by 6 bases and J by 8 bases. The CDR3 runs to 17 residues. The CDR3 sequence: CASRVRSQAGSYDEQFF. The CDR3 DNA reads TGTGCCAGCAGAGTTCGGTCCCAAGCGGGATCTTACGATGAGCAGTTCTTC.

The V call is TRBV11-3, the J call TRBJ2-5, with a tentative D call TRBD2 (6 bases). This CDR3 comprises 15 residues. V lost 3 bases to trimming and J lost 2 bases, with 13 bases between them. The germline V gene has CDR1 SGHNT and CDR2 YENEEA. CDR3 sequence reads: CASSFDVAGQETQYF. In nucleotides, the CDR3 is TGTGCCAGCAGCTTCGACGTCGCGGGACAAGAGACCCAGTACTTC.

The rearrangement joins TRBV11-3 to TRBJ2-6; TRBD2 matches 7 bases. V dropped 1 base and J dropped 2; count of bases not matched to a gene: 2. The CDR3 is made up of 16 amino acids. Germline CDR1 and CDR2: SGHNT and YENEEA. CDR3 residues: CASSLVGRPGANVLTF. CDR3 nucleotides: TGTGCCAGCAGCTTAGTCGGGAGGCCTGGGGCCAACGTCCTGACTTTC.

The gene calls are TRBV6-5 and TRBJ1-1; 7 nucleotides agree with TRBD1. Germline V gives CDR1 MNHEY, CDR2 SVGAGI. The CDR3 totals 16 residues. With 3 bases clipped from V and 6 bases from J, the junction kept 13 bases outside the gene matches. For the CDR3, the DNA is TGTGCCAGCAGTTATTCCGATCACGAGGGGGCGGCTGAAGCTTTCTTT. Translating gives CASSYSDHEGAAEAFF.

As concerns this clone: At one of its ends the junction is not consistent with the germline gene, which may arise from a read error. This chain uses TRBV7-9 with TRBJ2-1; 11 nucleotides agree with TRBD2. Germline CDR1 reads SEHNR; CDR2 reads FQNEAQ (reference sequence). This CDR3 has 17 residues. The DNA for the CDR3 is TGTGCCAGCAGTTTAGGGTCTAGCGGGGGGATCTACAATGAGCAGTTCTTC. Protein: CASSLGSSGGIYNEQFF.

V is TRBV2 and J is TRBJ1-2; TRBD1 is a possible D gene (6 bases). This CDR3 has 16 residues. With 5 bases removed from V and 5 bases from J, the gap between germline ends came to 21 bases. Per germline, CDR1 SNHLY and CDR2 FYNNEI. CDR3 amino acids: CASSLRSGDYRYGYTF. CDR3 DNA: TGTGCCAGCAGTCTTAGGTCAGGGGATTACCGGTATGGCTACACCTTC. Variable domain in full (rest from reference TRBV2 and TRBJ1-2): EPEVTQTPSHQVTQMGQEVILRCVPISNHLYFYWYRQILGQKVEFLVSFYNNEISEKSEIFDDQFSVERPDGSNFTLKIRSTKLEDSAMYFCASSLRSGDYRYGYTFGSGTRLTVV.

V gene TRBV6-5 combines with J gene TRBJ1-5; D is possibly TRBD1 (6 bases). CDR3 length: 15 residues. Germline V gives CDR1 MNHEY, CDR2 SVGAGI. V was cut by 7 bases and J by 2 bases, with 15 bases left in between. CDR3: CASTVTGWGNQPQHF. The CDR3 DNA follows: TGTGCCAGCACTGTTACAGGGTGGGGCAATCAGCCCCAGCATTTT.

The gene calls are TRBV5-1 and TRBJ2-4, with 7 bases that match TRBD2. The CDR3 has 19 residues. CDR1 is SGHRS and CDR2 is YFSETQ in the germline V gene. With 5 bases clipped from V and 2 bases from J, the junction kept 19 bases outside the gene matches. The CDR3 DNA sequence: TGCGCCAGCAGTTCGAGGGAGGGCCATAGTGATGGTACCAAAAACATTCAGTACTTC. Protein: CASSSREGHSDGTKNIQYF.

Turning to this clone: The junction departs from the called germline gene at one end, perhaps through a read error. The V call is TRBV5-4, the J call TRBJ1-3, with 7 bases fitting TRBD1. Germline CDR1 reads SGHNT; CDR2 reads YYREEE (reference sequence). This CDR3 has 14 residues. The CDR3 loop reads CASSPNAGQSTEDF. The CDR3 nucleotides read TGTGCCAGCAGCCCGAACGCGGGACAGTCCACTGAGGATTTT.

The V gene is TRBV15, the J gene TRBJ2-1; 10 nucleotides agree with TRBD2. V lost 0 bases to trimming and J lost 2 bases; unmatched junction nucleotides: 4. The germline V gene has CDR1 LNHNV and CDR2 YYDKDF (reference sequence). The CDR3 consists of 17 residues. Here the CDR3 DNA reads TGTGCCACCAGCAGAGATCTTAGCGGGGGGCCCTACAATGAGCAGTTCTTC. Translating gives CATSRDLSGGPYNEQFF.

The chain employs TRBV7-6 and TRBJ1-3; D possibly corresponds to TRBD1 (5 bases). This CDR3 region has 16 residues. V lost 5 bases to trimming and J lost 3 bases, with 17 bases between them. CDR1 SGHVS and CDR2 FNYEAQ come from the germline V gene. DNA for the CDR3: TGTGCCAGCAGCCCATTGCAGGGTTCGGGTGGAAACACCATATATTTT. Translating gives CASSPLQGSGGNTIYF. Full variable domain (missing parts from reference TRBV7-6 and TRBJ1-3): GAGVSQSPRYKVTKRGQDVALRCDPISGHVSLYWYRQALGQGPEFLTYFNYEAQQDKSGLPNDRFSAERPEGSISTLTIQRTEQRDSAMYRCASSPLQGSGGNTIYFGEGSWLTVV.

The CDR3 reads CASSVSLTGSNQPQHF. CDR3 in DNA: TGTGCCAGCAGTGTTTCGTTGACAGGTAGCAATCAGCCCCAGCATTTT. The chain links TRBV2 to TRBJ1-5, with D perhaps TRBD1 (6 bases). CDR1 is SNHLY and CDR2 is FYNNEI in the germline V gene. Deletions cut 4 bases from V and 0 bases from J, with 13 bases between. The CDR3 totals 16 residues.

This clone came up a few times. The rearrangement joins TRBV29-1 to TRBJ1-3, with D possibly being TRBD1 (6 bases). Per the germline V gene, CDR1 is SQVTM and CDR2 is ANQGSEA. There are 12 residues in the CDR3. The CDR3 nucleotides are TGCAGTTATACAGGGACTGGAAACACCATATATTTT. It is translated as CSYTGTGNTIYF.

This clone was seen once. The chain couples TRBV9 to TRBJ2-1, with 12 bases aligning to TRBD2. Germline V gene lookup returns CDR1 SGDLS and CDR2 YYNGEE. This CDR3 has 16 amino acids. The junction had 6 bases not matched to a gene; V was cut back by 4 bases and J by 4 bases. The CDR3 DNA reads as TGTGCCAGCAGCCCAGCTAGCGGGAGGGAATACAATGAGCAGTTCTTC. This gives the protein CASSPASGREYNEQFF.

The chain carries TRBV5-1 and TRBJ1-2, with a possible D match to TRBD1 (5 bases). Germline assignment: CDR1 SGHRS and CDR2 YFSETQ. Trimming took off 4 bases at V and 2 bases at J, with 27 bases between the two ends. This CDR3 is built from 19 residues. CDR3 amino acids: CASSRTSDPFRADNYGYTF. The CDR3 bases are TGCGCCAGCAGCCGTACTTCCGACCCTTTCAGGGCTGACAACTATGGCTACACCTTC.